This is a list of T cell receptor beta chains from one sample in a study of OX40 agonist ivuxolimab in advanced cancers. Clones were read by immunoSEQ multiplex PCR, and TCRdb kept only the in-frame ones, dropping some. This table has approximately 72,000 clones, 84% appearing once. This specimen consisted of CD4+ or CD8+ T cells sorted from blood, obtained in a trial of the OX40 agonist ivuxolimab. These receptors all come from an adult with an advanced solid tumor such as melanoma, head and neck, liver or kidney cancer. CDR3s include the opening cysteine and the closing phenylalanine or tryptophan.

V: TRBV5-5
J: TRBJ1-5
CDR3: CASSQAHRNQPQHF

V: TRBV4-3
J: TRBJ2-2
CDR3: CASSHVAYANTGELFF

V: TRBV6-1
J: TRBJ1-4
CDR3: CASSATNEKLFF

V: TRBV30
J: TRBJ1-6
CDR3: CAWGQGHSPLHF

V: TRBV10-3
J: TRBJ2-7
CDR3: CAIKTGDYEQYF

V: TRBV2
J: TRBJ2-7
CDR3: CASSAGTGGWYEQYF

V: TRBV28
J: TRBJ1-2
CDR3: CASSLGTGGYTF

V: TRBV27
J: TRBJ2-7
CDR3: CASSPSPTGVAWQQYF

V: TRBV10-1
J: TRBJ2-1
CDR3: CASSTIQGGEQFF

V: TRBV27
J: TRBJ1-3
CDR3: CASSGLDSANTIYF